A selection of T cell receptor beta chains follows, all from one sample in a study of Ad26.COV2.S vaccination and SARS-CoV-2 variants. TCRdb keeps only in-frame clones here, not all; method: immunoSEQ multiplex PCR. The table has some 240,000 clones, around 88% seen once; the top ten hold less than 3%. The starting material was peripheral blood, obtained in a trial of Ad26.COV2.S vaccine versus placebo. Receptor source: a person aged 18-60 years who received the Ad26.COV2.S COVID-19 vaccine or a placebo. CDR3s include the opening cysteine and the closing phenylalanine or tryptophan. D genes are given only for firm matches. Size is stated for part of the rows, as once, few or many counts, or as a class when the clone is expanded.

v_call: TRBV9
clone_size: once
d_call: NA
j_call: TRBJ2-1
cdr3_aa: CASTVGRSSYNEQFF
cdr3_nt: TGTGCCAGCACCGTCGGCCGTAGCTCCTACAATGAGCAGTTCTTC

v_call: TRBV24-1
clone_size: NA
d_call: TRBD2
j_call: TRBJ2-1
cdr3_aa: CATSVATSGKGEQFF
cdr3_nt: TGTGCCACCAGTGTGGCGACTAGCGGGAAGGGTGAGCAGTTCTTC

v_call: TRBV18
clone_size: NA
d_call: NA
j_call: TRBJ1-4
cdr3_aa: CASSPSTGQRIGLFF
cdr3_nt: TGTGCCAGCTCACCATCGACAGGCCAACGCATCGGGCTGTTTTTT

v_call: TRBV19
clone_size: once
d_call: NA
j_call: TRBJ1-6
cdr3_aa: CASGQSSSYNSPLHF
cdr3_nt: TGTGCCAGCGGACAGTCGAGCTCCTATAATTCACCCCTCCACTTT

v_call: TRBV7-9
clone_size: NA
d_call: NA
j_call: TRBJ2-6
cdr3_aa: CASSLDREVLTF
cdr3_nt: TGTGCCAGCAGCTTGGATAGGGAGGTCCTGACTTTC

v_call: TRBV29-1
clone_size: NA
d_call: NA
j_call: TRBJ1-3
cdr3_aa: CSVGTDSGNTIYF
cdr3_nt: TGCAGCGTTGGGACGGACTCTGGAAACACCATATATTTT

v_call: TRBV7-9
clone_size: NA
d_call: NA
j_call: TRBJ2-3
cdr3_aa: CASSTADTQYF
cdr3_nt: TGTGCCAGCAGCACCGCAGATACGCAGTATTTT

v_call: TRBV7-2
clone_size: NA
d_call: NA
j_call: TRBJ2-5
cdr3_aa: CASSQTVPQETQYF
cdr3_nt: TGTGCCAGCAGCCAGACAGTACCTCAAGAGACCCAGTACTTC

v_call: TRBV18
clone_size: NA
d_call: TRBD1
j_call: TRBJ1-5
cdr3_aa: CASSLQGQEFQPQHF
cdr3_nt: TGTGCCAGCTCACTTCAGGGACAGGAATTTCAGCCCCAGCATTTT

v_call: TRBV7-3
clone_size: NA
d_call: TRBD2
j_call: TRBJ2-5
cdr3_aa: CASSMGAGAGQETQYF
cdr3_nt: TGTGCCAGCAGCATGGGAGCGGGGGCCGGACAAGAGACCCAGTACTTC

v_call: TRBV19
clone_size: NA
d_call: NA
j_call: TRBJ1-5
cdr3_aa: CASTQDPSYQPQHF
cdr3_nt: TGTGCCAGTACCCAGGACCCGAGCTATCAGCCCCAGCATTTT

v_call: TRBV7-9
clone_size: few
d_call: TRBD1
j_call: TRBJ1-4
cdr3_aa: CASSRQGSEKLFF
cdr3_nt: TGTGCCAGCAGCAGACAGGGATCTGAAAAACTGTTTTTT

v_call: TRBV25-1
clone_size: NA
d_call: NA
j_call: TRBJ2-5
cdr3_aa: CASSELGEETQYF
cdr3_nt: TGTGCCAGCAGTGAACTTGGGGAAGAGACCCAGTACTTC

v_call: TRBV12-3/TRBV12-4
clone_size: few
d_call: NA
j_call: TRBJ1-1
cdr3_aa: CASSLNGNTEAFF
cdr3_nt: TGTGCCAGCAGTTTAAACGGTAACACTGAAGCTTTCTTT

v_call: TRBV3-1/TRBV3-2
clone_size: NA
d_call: TRBD2
j_call: TRBJ2-4
cdr3_aa: CASSQGLAGGQLAKNIQYF
cdr3_nt: TGTGCCAGCAGCCAGGGACTAGCGGGGGGCCAATTAGCCAAAAACATTCAGTACTTC

v_call: TRBV7-9
clone_size: NA
d_call: TRBD1
j_call: TRBJ2-3
cdr3_aa: CASSLGDRLADTQYF
cdr3_nt: TGTGCCAGCAGCTTAGGGGACAGGTTAGCAGATACGCAGTATTTT

v_call: TRBV6-5
clone_size: NA
d_call: NA
j_call: TRBJ1-2
cdr3_aa: CASSRVLSYGYTF
cdr3_nt: TGTGCCAGCAGCCGGGTTCTAAGCTATGGCTACACCTTC

v_call: TRBV10-3
clone_size: NA
d_call: NA
j_call: TRBJ1-4
cdr3_aa: CAISAGSANEKLFF
cdr3_nt: TGTGCCATCAGTGCGGGGTCTGCTAATGAAAAACTGTTTTTT

v_call: TRBV24-1
clone_size: NA
d_call: NA
j_call: TRBJ1-5
cdr3_aa: CATSSLTNQPQHF
cdr3_nt: TGTGCCACCAGTAGCCTCACCAATCAGCCCCAGCATTTT

v_call: TRBV3-1/TRBV3-2
clone_size: NA
d_call: NA
j_call: TRBJ1-5
cdr3_aa: CASSQSTETQPQHF
cdr3_nt: TGTGCCAGCAGCCAAAGTACGGAAACTCAGCCCCAGCATTTT

v_call: TRBV5-1
clone_size: NA
d_call: TRBD2
j_call: TRBJ2-5
cdr3_aa: CASSYDLAEETQYF
cdr3_nt: TGCGCCAGCAGCTACGACCTAGCGGAAGAGACCCAGTACTTC

v_call: TRBV6-5
clone_size: NA
d_call: NA
j_call: TRBJ2-1
cdr3_aa: CASSYGFGGHEQFF
cdr3_nt: TGTGCCAGCAGTTACGGGTTTGGGGGACATGAGCAGTTCTTC

v_call: TRBV5-1
clone_size: NA
d_call: NA
j_call: TRBJ2-1
cdr3_aa: CASSSDQLGYNEQFF
cdr3_nt: TGCGCCAGCAGTTCGGACCAACTGGGTTACAATGAGCAGTTCTTC

v_call: TRBV6-1
clone_size: NA
d_call: NA
j_call: TRBJ1-5
cdr3_aa: CASSELPGPVRNQPQHF
cdr3_nt: TGTGCCAGCAGTGAACTCCCGGGACCCGTGCGGAATCAGCCCCAGCATTTT

v_call: TRBV24-1
clone_size: NA
d_call: TRBD1
j_call: TRBJ2-3
cdr3_aa: CATSDLGQGTDTQYF
cdr3_nt: TGTGCCACCAGTGATTTAGGACAGGGCACAGATACGCAGTATTTT

v_call: TRBV7-9
clone_size: NA
d_call: NA
j_call: TRBJ2-3
cdr3_aa: CASSLAHRTDTQYF
cdr3_nt: TGTGCCAGCAGCTTAGCGCATCGGACAGATACGCAGTATTTT

v_call: TRBV7-9
clone_size: few
d_call: NA
j_call: TRBJ2-1
cdr3_aa: CASSKQSSYNEQFF
cdr3_nt: TGTGCCAGCAGCAAACAGAGCTCCTACAATGAGCAGTTCTTC

v_call: TRBV5-4
clone_size: NA
d_call: NA
j_call: TRBJ1-1
cdr3_aa: CASSWDTEGAFF
cdr3_nt: TGTGCCAGCAGTTGGGACACCGAGGGAGCTTTCTTT

v_call: TRBV7-2
clone_size: NA
d_call: NA
j_call: TRBJ1-3
cdr3_aa: CASEGGGAGNTIYF
cdr3_nt: TGTGCCAGCGAAGGGGGGGGCGCCGGAAACACCATATATTTT

v_call: TRBV19
clone_size: NA
d_call: TRBD1
j_call: TRBJ2-5
cdr3_aa: CASSTQGQGVATQYF
cdr3_nt: TGTGCCAGTAGTACCCAAGGACAGGGGGTAGCGACCCAGTACTTC

v_call: TRBV25-1
clone_size: NA
d_call: TRBD2
j_call: TRBJ2-7
cdr3_aa: CASSGSLAGSREQYF
cdr3_nt: TGTGCCAGCAGTGGGTCACTAGCGGGGAGTAGGGAGCAGTACTTC

v_call: TRBV19
clone_size: NA
d_call: TRBD1
j_call: TRBJ1-1
cdr3_aa: CASSPWTGGNTEAFF
cdr3_nt: TGTGCCAGTAGTCCATGGACAGGGGGGAACACTGAAGCTTTCTTT

v_call: TRBV3-1/TRBV3-2
clone_size: NA
d_call: TRBD2
j_call: TRBJ2-1
cdr3_aa: CASSPGLAGMNEQFF
cdr3_nt: TGTGCCAGCAGCCCCGGACTAGCGGGGATGAATGAGCAGTTCTTC

v_call: TRBV11-2
clone_size: NA
d_call: TRBD2
j_call: TRBJ2-2
cdr3_aa: CASSLSGSNTGELFF
cdr3_nt: TGTGCCAGCAGCCTTAGCGGGTCGAACACCGGGGAGCTGTTTTTT

v_call: TRBV3-1/TRBV3-2
clone_size: NA
d_call: TRBD1
j_call: TRBJ1-4
cdr3_aa: CASSPPGQGNEKLFF
cdr3_nt: TGTGCCAGCAGCCCTCCGGGACAGGGCAATGAAAAACTGTTTTTT

v_call: TRBV3-1/TRBV3-2
clone_size: NA
d_call: TRBD1
j_call: TRBJ2-1
cdr3_aa: CASSQLVQGKYNEQFF
cdr3_nt: TGTGCCAGCAGCCAATTAGTACAGGGGAAATACAATGAGCAGTTCTTC

v_call: TRBV5-6
clone_size: NA
d_call: TRBD2
j_call: TRBJ2-7
cdr3_aa: CASSLRGVYPYEQYF
cdr3_nt: TGTGCCAGCAGCTTGCGGGGGGTTTACCCTTACGAGCAGTACTTC